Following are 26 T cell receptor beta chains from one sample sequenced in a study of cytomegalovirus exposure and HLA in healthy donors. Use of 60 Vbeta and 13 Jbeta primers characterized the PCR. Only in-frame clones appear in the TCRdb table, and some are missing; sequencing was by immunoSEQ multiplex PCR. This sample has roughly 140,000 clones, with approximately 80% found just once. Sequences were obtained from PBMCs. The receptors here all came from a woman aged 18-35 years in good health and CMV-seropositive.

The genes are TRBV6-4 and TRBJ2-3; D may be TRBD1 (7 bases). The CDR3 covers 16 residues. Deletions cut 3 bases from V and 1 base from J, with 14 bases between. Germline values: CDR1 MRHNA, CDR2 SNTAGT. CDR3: CASSELQGGGTDTQYF. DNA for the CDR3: TGTGCCAGCAGTGAGCTCCAGGGGGGAGGCACAGATACGCAGTATTTT.

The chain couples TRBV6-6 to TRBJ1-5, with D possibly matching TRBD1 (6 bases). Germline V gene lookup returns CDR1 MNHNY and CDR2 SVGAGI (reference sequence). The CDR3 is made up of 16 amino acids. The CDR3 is CGSSGGHGAISQPQHF. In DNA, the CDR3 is TGTGGCTCATCGGGGGGCCATGGGGCAATTAGTCAGCCCCAGCATTTT.

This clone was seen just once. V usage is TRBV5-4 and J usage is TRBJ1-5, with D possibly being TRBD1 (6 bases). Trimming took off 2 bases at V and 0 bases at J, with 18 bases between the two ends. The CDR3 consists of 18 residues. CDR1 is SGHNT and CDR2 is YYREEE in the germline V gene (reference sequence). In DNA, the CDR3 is TGTGCCAGCAGCTTTCTACAGGGCCCAAATTATAGCAATCAGCCCCAGCATTTT. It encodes CASSFLQGPNYSNQPQHF.

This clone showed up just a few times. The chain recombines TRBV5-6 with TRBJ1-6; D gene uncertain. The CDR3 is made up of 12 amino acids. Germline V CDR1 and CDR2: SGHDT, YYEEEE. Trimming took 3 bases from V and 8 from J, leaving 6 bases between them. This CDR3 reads CASSYRYSPLHF. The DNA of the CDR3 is TGTGCCAGCAGCTATCGGTATTCACCCCTCCACTTT.

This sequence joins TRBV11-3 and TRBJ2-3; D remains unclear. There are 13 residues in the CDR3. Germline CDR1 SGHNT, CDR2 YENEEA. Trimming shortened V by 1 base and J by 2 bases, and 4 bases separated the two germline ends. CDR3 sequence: CASSLVFTDTQYF. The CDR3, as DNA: TGTGCCAGCAGCTTAGTCTTCACAGATACGCAGTATTTT.

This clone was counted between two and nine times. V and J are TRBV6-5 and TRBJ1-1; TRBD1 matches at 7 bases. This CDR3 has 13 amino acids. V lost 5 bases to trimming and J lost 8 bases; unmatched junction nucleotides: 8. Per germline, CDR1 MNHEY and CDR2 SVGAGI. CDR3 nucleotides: TGTGCCAGCAGTGAACTGGGGACAGCCGAAGCTTTCTTT. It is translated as CASSELGTAEAFF.

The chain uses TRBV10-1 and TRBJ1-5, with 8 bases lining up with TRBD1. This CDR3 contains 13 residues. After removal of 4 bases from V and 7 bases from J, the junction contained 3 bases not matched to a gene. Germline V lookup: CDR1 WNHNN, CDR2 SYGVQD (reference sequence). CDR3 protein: CASSVDRAQPQHF. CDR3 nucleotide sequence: TGCGCCAGCAGTGTGGACAGGGCCCAGCCCCAGCATTTT.

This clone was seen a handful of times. The CDR3 nucleotides are TGTGCCAGCAGACCACAGGGATGGACTGAAGCTTTCTTT. Protein product: CASRPQGWTEAFF. The chain joins TRBV27 to TRBJ1-1, with D possibly being TRBD1 (6 bases). Between the trimmed V and J ends, which lost 6 bases and 5 bases, there was a span of 13 bases. This CDR3 is built from 13 residues. CDR1 and CDR2 from the germline V gene are MNHEY and SMNVEV (reference sequence).

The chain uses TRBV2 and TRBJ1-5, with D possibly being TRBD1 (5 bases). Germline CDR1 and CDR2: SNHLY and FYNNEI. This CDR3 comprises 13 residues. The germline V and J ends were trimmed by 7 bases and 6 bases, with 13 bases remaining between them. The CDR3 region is CASTGDKGQPQHF. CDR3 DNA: TGTGCCAGCACGGGGGATAAGGGTCAGCCCCAGCATTTT. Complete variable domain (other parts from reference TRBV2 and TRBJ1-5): EPEVTQTPSHQVTQMGQEVILRCVPISNHLYFYWYRQILGQKVEFLVSFYNNEISEKSEIFDDQFSVERPDGSNFTLKIRSTKLEDSAMYFCASTGDKGQPQHFGDGTRLSIL.

CDR3 bases: TGTGCCAGCAGCTCCGGAGGAACTAATGAAAAACTGTTTTTT. Translating it yields CASSSGGTNEKLFF. V and J are TRBV5-4 and TRBJ1-4; D gene uncertain. The CDR3 is 14 residues long. Germline V gene data show CDR1 as SGHNT and CDR2 as YYREEE (reference sequence). V lost 3 bases and J lost 1, with 7 bases in between.

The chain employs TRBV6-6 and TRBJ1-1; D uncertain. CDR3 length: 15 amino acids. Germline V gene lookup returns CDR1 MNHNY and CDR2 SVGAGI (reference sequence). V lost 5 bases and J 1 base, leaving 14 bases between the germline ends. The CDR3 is CASSRRLGENTEAFF. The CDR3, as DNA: TGTGCCAGCAGTCGTCGTCTGGGAGAGAACACTGAAGCTTTCTTT.

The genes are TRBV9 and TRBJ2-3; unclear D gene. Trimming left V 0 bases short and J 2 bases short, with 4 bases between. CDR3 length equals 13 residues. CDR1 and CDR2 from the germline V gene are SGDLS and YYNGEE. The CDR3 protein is CASSVALTDTQYF. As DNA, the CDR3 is TGTGCCAGCAGCGTAGCCCTCACAGATACGCAGTATTTT.

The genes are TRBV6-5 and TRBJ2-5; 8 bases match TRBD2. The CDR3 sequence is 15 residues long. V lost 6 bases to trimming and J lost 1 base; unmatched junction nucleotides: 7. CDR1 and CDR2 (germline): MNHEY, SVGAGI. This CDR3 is CASRSPLAGQETQYF. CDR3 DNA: TGTGCCAGCAGATCCCCTCTAGCGGGCCAAGAGACCCAGTACTTC.

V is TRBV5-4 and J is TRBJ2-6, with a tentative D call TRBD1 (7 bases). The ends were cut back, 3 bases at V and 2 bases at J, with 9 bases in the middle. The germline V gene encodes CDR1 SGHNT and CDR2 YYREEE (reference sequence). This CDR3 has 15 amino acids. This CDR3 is CASSSGGTGANVLTF. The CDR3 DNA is TGTGCCAGCAGCTCAGGGGGGACTGGGGCCAACGTCCTGACTTTC.

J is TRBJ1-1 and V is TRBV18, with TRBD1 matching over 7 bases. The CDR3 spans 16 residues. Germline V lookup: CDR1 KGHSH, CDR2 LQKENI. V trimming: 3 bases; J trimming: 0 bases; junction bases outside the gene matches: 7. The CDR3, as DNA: TGTGCCAGCTCACCTCACGAGGGGGCGATGAACACTGAAGCTTTCTTT. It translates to CASSPHEGAMNTEAFF.

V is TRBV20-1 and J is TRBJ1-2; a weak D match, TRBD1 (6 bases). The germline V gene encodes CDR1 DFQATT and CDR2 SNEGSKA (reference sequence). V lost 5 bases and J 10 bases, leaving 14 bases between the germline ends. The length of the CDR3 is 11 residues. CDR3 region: CSALGGGDYTF. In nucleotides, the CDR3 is TGCAGTGCTCTAGGGGGGGGTGACTACACCTTC.

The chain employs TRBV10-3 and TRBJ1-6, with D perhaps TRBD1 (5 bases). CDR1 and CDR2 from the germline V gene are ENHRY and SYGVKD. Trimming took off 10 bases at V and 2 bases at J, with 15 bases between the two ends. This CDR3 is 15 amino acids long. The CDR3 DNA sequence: TGTGCCACCAGGGAGGGGCAAACCTATAATTCACCCCTCCACTTT. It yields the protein CATREGQTYNSPLHF.

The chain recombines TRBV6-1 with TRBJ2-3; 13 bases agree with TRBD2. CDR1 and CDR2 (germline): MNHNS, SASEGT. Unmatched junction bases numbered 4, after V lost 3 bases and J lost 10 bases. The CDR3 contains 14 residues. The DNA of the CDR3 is TGTGCCAGCAGTGACGGGACTAGCGGGGCTCCGCAGTATTTT. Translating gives CASSDGTSGAPQYF.

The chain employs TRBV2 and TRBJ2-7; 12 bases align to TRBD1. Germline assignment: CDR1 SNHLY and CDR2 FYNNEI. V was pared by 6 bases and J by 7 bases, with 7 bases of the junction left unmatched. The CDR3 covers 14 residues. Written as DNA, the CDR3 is TGTGCCAGCAGACCAGGGACAGGGGGCGGGGAGCAGTACTTC. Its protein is CASRPGTGGGEQYF.

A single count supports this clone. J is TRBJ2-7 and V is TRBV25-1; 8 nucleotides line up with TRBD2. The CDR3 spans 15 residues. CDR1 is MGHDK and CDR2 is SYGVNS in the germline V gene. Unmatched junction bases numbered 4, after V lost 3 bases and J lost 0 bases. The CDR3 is CASSEGAGGSYEQYF. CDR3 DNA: TGTGCCAGCAGTGAGGGGGCGGGGGGCTCCTACGAGCAGTACTTC.

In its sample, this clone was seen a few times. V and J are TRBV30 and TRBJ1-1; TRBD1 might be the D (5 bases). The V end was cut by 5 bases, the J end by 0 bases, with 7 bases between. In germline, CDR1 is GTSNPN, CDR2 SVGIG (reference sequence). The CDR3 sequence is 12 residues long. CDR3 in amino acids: CAWGTVNTEAFF. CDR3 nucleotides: TGTGCCTGGGGGACTGTGAACACTGAAGCTTTCTTT.

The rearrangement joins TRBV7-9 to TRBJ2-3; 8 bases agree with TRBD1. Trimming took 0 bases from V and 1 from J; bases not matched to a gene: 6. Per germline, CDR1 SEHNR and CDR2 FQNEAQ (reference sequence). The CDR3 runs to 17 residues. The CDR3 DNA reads TGTGCCAGCAGCTTAGCGCTCGGCAGGGGGCGCACAGATACGCAGTATTTT. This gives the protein CASSLALGRGRTDTQYF. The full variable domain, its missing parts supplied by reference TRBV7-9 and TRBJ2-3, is DTGVSQNPRHKITKRGQNVTFRCDPISEHNRLYWYRQTLGQGPEFLTYFQNEAQLEKSRLLSDRFSAERPKGSFSTLEIQRTEQGDSAMYLCASSLALGRGRTDTQYFGPGTRLTVL.

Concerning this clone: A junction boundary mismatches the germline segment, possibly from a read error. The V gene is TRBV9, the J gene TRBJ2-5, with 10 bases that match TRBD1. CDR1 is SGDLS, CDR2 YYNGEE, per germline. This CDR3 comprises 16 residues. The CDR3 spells CAGSPDRGREGETQYF. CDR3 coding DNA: TGTGCCGGCAGCCCTGACAGGGGGCGGGAAGGAGAGACCCAGTACTTC.

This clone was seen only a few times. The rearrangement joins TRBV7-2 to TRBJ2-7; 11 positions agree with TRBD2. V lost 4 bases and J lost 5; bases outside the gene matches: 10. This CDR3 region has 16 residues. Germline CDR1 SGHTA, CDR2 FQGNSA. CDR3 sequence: CASSSAPTSGEDEQYF. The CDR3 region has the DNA TGTGCCAGCAGCTCTGCCCCGACTAGCGGGGAAGACGAGCAGTACTTC. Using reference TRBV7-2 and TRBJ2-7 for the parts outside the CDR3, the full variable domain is GAGVSQSPSNKVTEKGKDVELRCDPISGHTALYWYRQSLGQGLEFLIYFQGNSAPDKSGLPSDRFSAERTGGSVSTLTIQRTQQEDSAVYLCASSSAPTSGEDEQYFGPGTRLTVT.

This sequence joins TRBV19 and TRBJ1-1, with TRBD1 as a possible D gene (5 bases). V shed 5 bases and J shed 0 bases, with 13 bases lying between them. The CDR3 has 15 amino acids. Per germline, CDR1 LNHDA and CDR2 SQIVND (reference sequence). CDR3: CASSSGVLMNTEAFF. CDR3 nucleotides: TGTGCCAGTAGTTCGGGGGTGCTTATGAACACTGAAGCTTTCTTT.

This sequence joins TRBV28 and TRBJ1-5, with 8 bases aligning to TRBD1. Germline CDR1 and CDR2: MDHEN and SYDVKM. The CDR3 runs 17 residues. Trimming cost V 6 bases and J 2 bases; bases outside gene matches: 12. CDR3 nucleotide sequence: TGTGCCAGCAGCCGAACCCCCGGGACAGGAGGCAATCAGCCCCAGCATTTT. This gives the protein CASSRTPGTGGNQPQHF.